The rows below give T cell receptor beta chains drawn from one sample of a study of T-cell reconstitution after alpha-beta-depleted transplantation in children. TCRdb re-derived calls from the PCR reads in MiXCR, one entry per CDR3 protein. The data hold more than 200,000 distinct CDR3 sequences, with about 8.4% observed a single time. Here the sequenced sample was PBMCs, mostly from graft donor cells, taken 360 days after TCRalphabeta/CD19-depleted stem cell transplant. The receptors shown here come from a male patient aged 2 to 9 who had a stem cell transplant for acute myeloid leukemia, so the T cells may come from the graft donor. Each CDR3 is given with its conserved first and last residue. D genes are given only for firm matches. Some rows mark clone size as missing; the rest say once, few, many or name a class of expanded clone.

D,size,J,V,length,CDR3,DNA
NA,NA,TRBJ1-6,TRBV7-2,15,CASSPPGRKGSPLHF,TGTGCCAGCAGCCCCCCCGGCCGCAAGGGATCACCCCTCCACTTT
TRBD1,NA,TRBJ1-2,TRBV5-1,14,CASSPDRVGYGYTF,TGCGCCAGCAGCCCGGACAGGGTCGGCTATGGCTACACCTTC
NA,NA,TRBJ1-2,TRBV5-5,14,CASSLVGQIYGYTF,TGTGCCAGCAGCTTGGTCGGCCAAATCTATGGCTACACCTTC
TRBD2,NA,TRBJ2-1,TRBV20-1,18,CSARDSGLAGDPYNEQFF,TGCAGTGCTAGAGATTCGGGCCTAGCGGGAGACCCCTACAATGAGCAGTTCTTC
NA,NA,TRBJ2-7,TRBV30,13,CAWRGAGRSEQYF,TGTGCCTGGAGGGGGGCCGGGAGGAGCGAGCAGTACTTC
NA,few,TRBJ1-1,TRBV9,12,CASSPSLGEAFF,TGTGCCAGCAGCCCCAGCCTGGGTGAAGCTTTCTTT
TRBD1,many,TRBJ2-5,TRBV7-9,13,CASRQGQQETQYF,TGTGCCAGCCGCCAGGGACAGCAAGAGACCCAGTACTTC
NA,NA,TRBJ2-2,TRBV7-9,15,CASSLSGDPVGELFF,TGTGCCAGCAGCTTATCGGGCGACCCGGTCGGGGAGCTGTTTTTT
TRBD2,many,TRBJ2-2,TRBV29-1,19,CSVDPGGLAAPSNTGELFF,TGCAGCGTTGATCCGGGCGGACTAGCGGCCCCTTCGAACACCGGGGAGCTGTTTTTT
NA,many,TRBJ2-3,TRBV5-1,14,CASKEGAELDTQYF,TGCGCCAGCAAAGAGGGCGCTGAGTTGGATACGCAGTATTTT
TRBD1,many,TRBJ2-7,TRBV7-2,15,CASSLDGTGGYEQYF,TGTGCCAGCAGCTTAGATGGGACAGGGGGCTACGAGCAGTACTTC
NA,many,TRBJ2-3,TRBV5-1,11,CASSWKDTQYF,TGCGCCAGCAGCTGGAAGGATACGCAGTATTTT
TRBD2,many,TRBJ2-1,TRBV9,15,CASSVGAGGYNEQFF,TGTGCCAGCAGCGTAGGGGCGGGGGGTTACAATGAGCAGTTCTTC
TRBD1,few,TRBJ2-1,TRBV5-1,16,CASSFTHRTGYNEQFF,TGCGCCAGCAGCTTTACTCATCGGACAGGTTACAATGAGCAGTTCTTC
TRBD2,many,TRBJ2-1,TRBV27,16,CASSVLAGVKTREQFF,TGTGCCAGCAGCGTACTAGCGGGAGTAAAAACAAGGGAGCAGTTCTTC
NA,many,TRBJ2-2,TRBV4-3,13,CASSHKWEGELFF,TGCGCCAGCAGCCATAAGTGGGAGGGGGAGCTGTTTTTT
NA,many,TRBJ1-6,TRBV7-4,17,CASSPLAIGQTYSPLHF,TGTGCCAGCAGCCCCCTAGCCATCGGACAGACCTATTCACCCCTCCACTTT
NA,few,TRBJ2-7,TRBV20-1,14,CSASAGSGSYEQYF,TGCAGTGCCTCCGCCGGGTCCGGGTCCTACGAGCAGTACTTC
NA,few,TRBJ1-2,TRBV29-1,14,CSVVIAGANYGYTF,TGCAGCGTTGTCATCGCGGGTGCTAACTATGGCTACACCTTC
NA,NA,TRBJ2-5,TRBV5-1,14,CASSLEAVEETQYF,TGCGCCAGCAGCTTGGAAGCGGTAGAGGAGACCCAGTACTTC
TRBD1,many,TRBJ2-1,TRBV3-1,17,CASSHLLGQGARNEQFF,TGTGCCAGCAGCCATCTCCTCGGACAGGGGGCGAGGAATGAGCAGTTCTTC
TRBD2,few,TRBJ2-5,TRBV20-1,15,CSARGTSGGQETQYF,TGCAGTGCTAGAGGAACTAGCGGGGGGCAAGAGACCCAGTACTTC
TRBD1,NA,TRBJ1-4,TRBV7-6,14,CASSLTGVGEKLFF,TGTGCCAGCAGCTTGACAGGGGTAGGGGAAAAACTGTTTTTT
NA,NA,TRBJ1-5,TRBV6-1,14,CASSPEWGNQPQHF,TGTGCCAGCAGCCCGGAGTGGGGCAATCAGCCCCAGCATTTT
NA,few,TRBJ1-6,TRBV20-1,13,CSARVGSYSPLHF,TGCAGTGCTAGAGTGGGCAGCTATTCACCCCTCCACTTT
NA,NA,TRBJ2-7,TRBV28,13,CASSLLGPYEQYF,TGTGCCAGCAGTTTACTAGGCCCCTACGAGCAGTACTTC
NA,many,TRBJ2-3,TRBV28,14,CASSRGSSSDTQYF,TGTGCCAGCAGCCGGGGCTCATCGTCAGATACGCAGTATTTT
NA,NA,TRBJ2-7,TRBV5-6,11,CASSLQSEQYF,TGTGCCAGCAGCCTCCAGAGCGAGCAGTACTTC
TRBD1,many,TRBJ1-6,TRBV20-1,17,CSARDAQGSSYNSPLHF,TGCAGTGCTAGAGACGCACAGGGGAGCTCCTATAATTCACCCCTCCACTTT
TRBD1,NA,TRBJ2-3,TRBV5-1,19,CASSLGPSLQGGFPDTQYF,TGCGCCAGCAGCTTGGGCCCATCCTTACAGGGGGGATTCCCAGATACGCAGTATTTT
NA,few,TRBJ2-3,TRBV20-1,13,CSASPRSGDTQYF,TGCAGTGCTAGTCCCAGGTCGGGGGATACGCAGTATTTT
NA,few,TRBJ2-3,TRBV27,17,CASSLAGASGRTDTQYF,TGTGCCAGCAGTTTGGCCGGTGCGAGCGGCCGAACAGATACGCAGTATTTT
NA,NA,TRBJ2-3,TRBV7-3,14,CASSLSDNADTQYF,TGTGCCAGCAGCTTAAGCGATAATGCAGATACGCAGTATTTT
NA,many,TRBJ2-3,TRBV20-1,13,CSAEFVFTDTQYF,TGCAGTGCGGAGTTTGTGTTCACAGATACGCAGTATTTT
TRBD2,few,TRBJ2-1,TRBV29-1,15,CSGGGPGLATNEQFF,TGCAGCGGGGGGGGTCCGGGACTAGCAACGAATGAGCAGTTCTTC
TRBD1,NA,TRBJ2-1,TRBV12-3/TRBV12-4,15,CASSSYGTGGNEQFF,TGTGCCAGCAGTTCTTACGGGACAGGGGGGAATGAGCAGTTCTTC
NA,NA,TRBJ2-1,TRBV12-3/TRBV12-4,16,CASSFWGTVADNEQFF,TGTGCCAGCAGTTTTTGGGGCACGGTAGCGGACAATGAGCAGTTCTTC
NA,NA,TRBJ2-3,TRBV12-3/TRBV12-4,16,CASSHIRGSGTDTQYF,TGTGCCAGCAGCCACATACGGGGGAGTGGCACAGATACGCAGTATTTT
NA,many,TRBJ1-2,TRBV12-3/TRBV12-4,14,CASSLAEGPYGYTF,TGTGCCAGCAGTTTAGCGGAGGGACCCTATGGCTACACCTTC
NA,many,TRBJ2-7,TRBV20-1,13,CSARQAGSYEQYF,TGCAGTGCTAGACAAGCGGGCTCCTACGAGCAGTACTTC
TRBD2,many,TRBJ2-3,TRBV5-5,14,CASRSTSGTDTQYF,TGTGCCAGCAGGTCGACTAGCGGAACAGATACGCAGTATTTT
NA,many,TRBJ2-3,TRBV12-3/TRBV12-4,12,CASSDPGWTQYF,TGTGCCAGCAGTGACCCGGGGTGGACGCAGTATTTT
NA,many,TRBJ2-1,TRBV5-1,16,CASSLAFQSSYNEQFF,TGCGCCAGCAGCTTGGCCTTTCAGAGCTCCTACAATGAGCAGTTCTTC
TRBD2,many,TRBJ2-1,TRBV12-3/TRBV12-4,17,CASSPDGTSGSHNEQFF,TGTGCCAGCAGTCCGGACGGGACTAGCGGGAGTCACAATGAGCAGTTCTTC
NA,many,TRBJ2-5,TRBV6-2/TRBV6-3,11,CASTGQETQYF,TGTGCCAGCACCGGACAAGAGACCCAGTACTTC
NA,NA,TRBJ1-2,TRBV15,16,CATSRDRAWGSYGYTF,TGTGCCACCAGCAGAGATCGGGCATGGGGGTCCTATGGCTACACCTTC
NA,many,TRBJ2-3,TRBV7-6,15,CASSLALAGTDTQYF,TGTGCCAGCAGCTTAGCTTTAGCCGGCACAGATACGCAGTATTTT
TRBD1,few,TRBJ2-7,TRBV5-1,16,CASSLVSGQGADEQYF,TGCGCCAGCAGCTTAGTTTCGGGACAGGGGGCTGACGAGCAGTACTTC
NA,few,TRBJ1-2,TRBV7-9,17,CASSLAPGGELNYGYTF,TGTGCCAGCAGCTTAGCGCCGGGGGGCGAATTGAACTATGGCTACACCTTC
NA,NA,TRBJ2-1,TRBV29-1,13,CSVARGGHNEQFF,TGCAGCGTTGCGCGCGGGGGCCACAATGAGCAGTTCTTC
NA,many,TRBJ2-3,TRBV7-2,14,CASSSGPHTDTQYF,TGTGCCAGCAGCTCGGGACCACACACAGATACGCAGTATTTT